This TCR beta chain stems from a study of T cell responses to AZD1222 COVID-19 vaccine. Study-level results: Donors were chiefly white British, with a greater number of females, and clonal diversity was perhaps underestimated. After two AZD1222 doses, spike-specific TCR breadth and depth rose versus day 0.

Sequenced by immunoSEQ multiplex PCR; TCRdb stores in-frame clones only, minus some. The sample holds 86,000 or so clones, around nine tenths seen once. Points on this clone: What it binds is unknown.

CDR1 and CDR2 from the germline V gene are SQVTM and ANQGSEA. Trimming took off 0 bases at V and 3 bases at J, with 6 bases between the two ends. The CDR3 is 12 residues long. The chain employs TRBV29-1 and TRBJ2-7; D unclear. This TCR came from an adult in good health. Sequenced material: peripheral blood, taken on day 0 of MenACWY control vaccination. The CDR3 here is CSVEDAGYEQYF. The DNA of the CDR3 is TGCAGCGTTGAAGACGCTGGCTACGAGCAGTACTTC.